The rows below give T cell receptor beta chains drawn from one sample of a study of cytomegalovirus exposure and HLA in healthy donors. Assay: immunoSEQ multiplex PCR; the TCRdb copy retains only in-frame clones and omits some. The data show 110,000 or so clones, 60% to 80% seen once. Sequencing was done on a sample of PBMCs. These receptors were obtained from a woman aged 40 to 55 in good health and CMV-seropositive. Each CDR3 is given with its conserved first and last residue. D genes are given only for firm matches. Some rows mark clone size as missing; the rest say once, few, many or name a class of expanded clone.

d_call: TRBD2; clone_size: .; j_call: TRBJ2-1; v_call: TRBV14; cdr3_nt: TGTGCCAGCAGCCTGGGACTAGCGACGAATGAGCAGTTCTTC; cdr3_aa: CASSLGLATNEQFF
d_call: .; clone_size: once; j_call: TRBJ1-2; v_call: TRBV28; cdr3_nt: TGTGCCAGCAGTTTAATTATTGCAGTTACTAACTATGGCTACACCTTC; cdr3_aa: CASSLIIAVTNYGYTF
d_call: .; clone_size: .; j_call: TRBJ1-2; v_call: TRBV10-3; cdr3_nt: TGTGCCATCAGTGAGTCGAGGGATGACTATGGCTACACCTTC; cdr3_aa: CAISESRDDYGYTF
d_call: .; clone_size: .; j_call: TRBJ1-4; v_call: TRBV7-2; cdr3_nt: TGTGCCAGCAGCCGAACTCGGGGCGGGGCGAATGAAAAACTGTTTTTT; cdr3_aa: CASSRTRGGANEKLFF
d_call: TRBD2; clone_size: .; j_call: TRBJ2-1; v_call: TRBV27; cdr3_nt: TGTGCCAGCAGTTTCGACTACTCACAACTTCCCAGCGGGGGATCCTACAATGAGCAGTTCTTC; cdr3_aa: CASSFDYSQLPSGGSYNEQFF
d_call: .; clone_size: .; j_call: TRBJ1-4; v_call: TRBV5-1; cdr3_nt: TGCGCCAGCAGCCTTAACGGGGTTAATGAAAAACTGTTTTTT; cdr3_aa: CASSLNGVNEKLFF
d_call: .; clone_size: .; j_call: TRBJ1-1; v_call: TRBV5-4; cdr3_nt: TGTGCCAGCAGCTTGTATCTGGGGGCGGGCACTGAAGCTTTCTTT; cdr3_aa: CASSLYLGAGTEAFF
d_call: TRBD2; clone_size: once; j_call: TRBJ2-7; v_call: TRBV18; cdr3_nt: TGTGCCAGCTCACCTTTCCCGGGACTAGCGGGGGACTACTCCTACGAGCAGTACTTC; cdr3_aa: CASSPFPGLAGDYSYEQYF
d_call: .; clone_size: .; j_call: TRBJ1-2; v_call: TRBV7-9; cdr3_nt: TGTTCCAGCAGCTTAGACCCTCCTATGGGGGGATGGTATGGCTACACCTTC; cdr3_aa: CSSSLDPPMGGWYGYTF
d_call: TRBD1; clone_size: .; j_call: TRBJ2-5; v_call: TRBV5-1; cdr3_nt: TGCGCCAGCAAGGGACAGGGGGCCCGCCAAGAGACCCAGTACTTC; cdr3_aa: CASKGQGARQETQYF
d_call: .; clone_size: few; j_call: TRBJ2-7; v_call: TRBV4-1; cdr3_nt: TGCGCCAGCAGCCAAGGTAGGATAGCCGTCAGCTCCTACGAGCAGTACTTC; cdr3_aa: CASSQGRIAVSSYEQYF
d_call: TRBD1; clone_size: few; j_call: TRBJ2-7; v_call: TRBV7-6; cdr3_nt: TGTGCCAGCAGCGCAATAAGACAGGGAACCTACGAGCAGTACTTC; cdr3_aa: CASSAIRQGTYEQYF
d_call: TRBD1; clone_size: few; j_call: TRBJ1-5; v_call: TRBV10-3; cdr3_nt: TGTGCCATCAGGGAGGACAGGGGATGGGATCAGCCCCAGCATTTT; cdr3_aa: CAIREDRGWDQPQHF
d_call: TRBD1; clone_size: once; j_call: TRBJ1-2; v_call: TRBV14; cdr3_nt: TGTGCCATCAATCACAGGGGCTTCTTTTATGGCTACACCTTC; cdr3_aa: CAINHRGFFYGYTF
d_call: .; clone_size: .; j_call: TRBJ2-1; v_call: TRBV7-6; cdr3_nt: TGTGCCAGCAGCGGCTTAGGGGGCGGGAACGGTGAGCAGTTCTTC; cdr3_aa: CASSGLGGGNGEQFF
d_call: TRBD1; clone_size: .; j_call: TRBJ2-7; v_call: TRBV12-5; cdr3_nt: TGTGCTAGTGGTTCAGGGACAGGGAAAAGCTACGAGCAGTACTTC; cdr3_aa: CASGSGTGKSYEQYF
d_call: TRBD2; clone_size: .; j_call: TRBJ2-1; v_call: TRBV9; cdr3_nt: TGTGCCAGCAGCGTAGGGGGCGGGAGGGCCCTAGGTGAGCAGTTCTTC; cdr3_aa: CASSVGGGRALGEQFF
d_call: .; clone_size: few; j_call: TRBJ2-5; v_call: TRBV5-1; cdr3_nt: TGCGCCAGCAGCTTGGCCGGAGAGACCCAGTACTTC; cdr3_aa: CASSLAGETQYF
d_call: TRBD2; clone_size: .; j_call: TRBJ2-3; v_call: TRBV11-3; cdr3_nt: TGTGCCAGCAGCTTAGGGGAGGTGGCGGGAGGCGTCACAGATACGCAGTATTTT; cdr3_aa: CASSLGEVAGGVTDTQYF
d_call: TRBD1; clone_size: .; j_call: TRBJ2-1; v_call: TRBV27; cdr3_nt: TGTGCCAGCAGGCTGGGGACAGGGGTTTTCAATGAGCAGTTCTTC; cdr3_aa: CASRLGTGVFNEQFF
d_call: TRBD2; clone_size: .; j_call: TRBJ2-7; v_call: TRBV11-2; cdr3_nt: TGTGCCAGCAGCCCCCGGCCCGACACCACAATAGCGGGAGCGGACGAGCAGTACTTC; cdr3_aa: CASSPRPDTTIAGADEQYF
d_call: .; clone_size: .; j_call: TRBJ2-5; v_call: TRBV5-6; cdr3_nt: TGTGCCAGCAGCTTACACAGGGTACAAGAGACCCAGTACTTC; cdr3_aa: CASSLHRVQETQYF
d_call: .; clone_size: few; j_call: TRBJ1-2; v_call: TRBV28; cdr3_nt: TGTGCCAGCAGTTCTTCCAAGGGGTCGGGTGGCTACACCTTC; cdr3_aa: CASSSSKGSGGYTF
d_call: TRBD2; clone_size: .; j_call: TRBJ2-5; v_call: TRBV12-5; cdr3_nt: TGTGCTAGTAGACTAGCGGGAGCTGAGACCCAGTACTTC; cdr3_aa: CASRLAGAETQYF
d_call: .; clone_size: .; j_call: TRBJ1-1; v_call: TRBV2; cdr3_nt: TGTGCCAGCAGTGAAGCGGGAAGGGGGGGGACTGAAGCTTTCTTT; cdr3_aa: CASSEAGRGGTEAFF
d_call: .; clone_size: .; j_call: TRBJ2-3; v_call: TRBV9; cdr3_nt: TGTGCCAGCACCCGGGGGGCGGGACACACAGATACGCAGTATTTT; cdr3_aa: CASTRGAGHTDTQYF
d_call: .; clone_size: .; j_call: TRBJ1-2; v_call: TRBV7-3; cdr3_nt: TGTGCCAGCAGCTTAGGGCTGGGCTATGGCTACACCTTC; cdr3_aa: CASSLGLGYGYTF
d_call: TRBD2; clone_size: .; j_call: TRBJ2-6; v_call: TRBV28; cdr3_nt: TGTGCCAGCAGTCCGGGAGGGGTCTCTGGGGCCAACGTCCTGACTTTC; cdr3_aa: CASSPGGVSGANVLTF
d_call: TRBD2; clone_size: few; j_call: TRBJ2-7; v_call: TRBV11-2; cdr3_nt: TGTGCCAGCAGCTTAAGGGCTAGCGGGCCGGTCTACGAGCAGTACTTC; cdr3_aa: CASSLRASGPVYEQYF
d_call: TRBD1; clone_size: .; j_call: TRBJ2-7; v_call: TRBV28; cdr3_nt: TGTGCCAGCAGTTTTCAGGGGGCGGACTACGAGCAGTACTTC; cdr3_aa: CASSFQGADYEQYF
d_call: TRBD1; clone_size: .; j_call: TRBJ2-7; v_call: TRBV4-3; cdr3_nt: TGCGCCAGCAGCCCAACCCGGACAGGGAGAAGGCAGTACTTC; cdr3_aa: CASSPTRTGRRQYF
d_call: TRBD1; clone_size: once; j_call: TRBJ1-2; v_call: TRBV4-3; cdr3_nt: TGCGCCAGCAGCCAAGGACAGGGGGGAATAGGGGGCTACACCTTC; cdr3_aa: CASSQGQGGIGGYTF
d_call: TRBD1; clone_size: few; j_call: TRBJ1-3; v_call: TRBV6-7; cdr3_nt: TGTGCCAGCCCGCCCAATCGGACAGGGGTTAAGAACACCATATATTTT; cdr3_aa: CASPPNRTGVKNTIYF